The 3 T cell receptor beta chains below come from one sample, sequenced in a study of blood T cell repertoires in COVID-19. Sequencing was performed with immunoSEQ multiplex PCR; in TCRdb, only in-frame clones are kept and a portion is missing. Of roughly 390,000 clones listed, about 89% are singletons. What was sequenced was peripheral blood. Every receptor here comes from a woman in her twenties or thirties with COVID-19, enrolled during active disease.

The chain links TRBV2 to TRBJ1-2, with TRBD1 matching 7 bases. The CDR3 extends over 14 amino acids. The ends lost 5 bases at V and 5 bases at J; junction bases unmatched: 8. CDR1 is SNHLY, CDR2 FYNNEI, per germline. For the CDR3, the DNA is TGTGCCAGCAGTCACCGGGACAGCTATTATGGCTACACCTTC. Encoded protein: CASSHRDSYYGYTF.

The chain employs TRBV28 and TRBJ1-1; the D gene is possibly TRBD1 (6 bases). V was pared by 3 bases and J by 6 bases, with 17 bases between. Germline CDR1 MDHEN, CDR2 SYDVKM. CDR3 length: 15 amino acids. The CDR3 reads CASSLFQGLKAEAFF. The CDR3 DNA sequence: TGTGCCAGCAGTTTGTTTCAGGGGCTGAAAGCTGAAGCTTTCTTT.

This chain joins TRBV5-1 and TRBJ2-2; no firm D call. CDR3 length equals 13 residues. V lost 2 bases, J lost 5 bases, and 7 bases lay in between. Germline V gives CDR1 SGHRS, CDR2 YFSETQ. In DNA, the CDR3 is TGCGCCAGCAGCTTCGAGCATACCGGGGAGCTGTTTTTT. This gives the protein CASSFEHTGELFF.